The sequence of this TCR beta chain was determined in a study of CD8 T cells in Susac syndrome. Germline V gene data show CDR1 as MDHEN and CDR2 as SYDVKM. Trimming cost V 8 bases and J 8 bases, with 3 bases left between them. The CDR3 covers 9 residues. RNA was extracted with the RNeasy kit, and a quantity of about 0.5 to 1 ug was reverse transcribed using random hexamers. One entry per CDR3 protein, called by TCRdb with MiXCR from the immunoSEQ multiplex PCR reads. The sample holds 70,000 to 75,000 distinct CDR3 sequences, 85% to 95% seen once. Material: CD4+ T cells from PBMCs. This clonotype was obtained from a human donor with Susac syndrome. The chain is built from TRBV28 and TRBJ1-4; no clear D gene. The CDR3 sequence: CASGEKLFF. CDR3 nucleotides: TGTGCCAGCGGGGAAAAACTGTTTTTT.